The source of this TCR beta chain is a study of T-cell reconstitution after alpha-beta-depleted transplantation in children. Study-level results: Approximately two months post-transplant, alpha-beta T cells reportedly originated from several hundred expanded graft clones. Surviving recipient T cells and thymic progenitors produced the high day-60 TCRbeta diversity seen in some patients. From newly produced T cells came most of the T-cell counts and diversity one year after transplant.

Unique molecular identifiers tagged the TCRbeta library. MiXCR, applied by TCRdb to the PCR reads, yields one record per CDR3 protein. The sample carries about 980,000 distinct CDR3 sequences, less than 30% recorded once. A remark on this clonotype: As yet, its antigen is unknown.

Source: PBMCs, mostly from graft donor cells, taken 360 days after TCRalphabeta/CD19-depleted stem cell transplant. This TCR came from a boy in the first two years of life who had a stem cell transplant for SCID, so the T cells may come from the graft donor.

The CDR3 bases are TGCGCCAGCAGCCAAGTAGGGGTACCTAGCACAGATACGCAGTATTTT. Translated: CASSQVGVPSTDTQYF. V usage is TRBV4-1 and J usage is TRBJ2-3, with D perhaps TRBD1 (5 bases). The germline V and J ends were trimmed by 1 base and 0 bases, with 11 bases remaining between them. The CDR3 is 16 residues long. Germline CDR1 and CDR2: MGHRA and YSYEKL.